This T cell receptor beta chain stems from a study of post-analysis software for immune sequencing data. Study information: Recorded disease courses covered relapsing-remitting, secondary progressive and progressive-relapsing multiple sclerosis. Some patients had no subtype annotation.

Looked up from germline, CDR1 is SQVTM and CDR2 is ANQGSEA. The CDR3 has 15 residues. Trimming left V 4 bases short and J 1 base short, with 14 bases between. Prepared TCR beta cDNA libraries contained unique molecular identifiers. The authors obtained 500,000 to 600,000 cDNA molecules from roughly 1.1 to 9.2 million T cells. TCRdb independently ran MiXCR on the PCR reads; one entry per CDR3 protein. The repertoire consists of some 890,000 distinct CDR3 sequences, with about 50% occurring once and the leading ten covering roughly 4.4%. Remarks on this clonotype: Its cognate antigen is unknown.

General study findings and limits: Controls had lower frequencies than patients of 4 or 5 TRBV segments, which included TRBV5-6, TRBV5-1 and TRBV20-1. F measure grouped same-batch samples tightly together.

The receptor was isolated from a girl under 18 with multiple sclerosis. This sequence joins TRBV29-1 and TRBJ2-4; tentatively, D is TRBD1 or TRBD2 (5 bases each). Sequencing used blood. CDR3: CSVGGLTLAKNIQYF. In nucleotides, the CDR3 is TGCAGCGTTGGGGGGTTGACCTTGGCCAAAAACATTCAGTACTTC.